This entry lists 26 T cell receptor beta chains sequenced from one sample in a study of T cell changes during pregnancy in multiple sclerosis. TCRdb's copy holds only in-frame clones and misses some; the assay was immunoSEQ multiplex PCR. The repertoire includes 40,000 to 50,000 clones, 93% of them detected once, and approximately 4% sits in the top ten. This specimen was CD8+ T cells from peripheral blood mononuclear cells, taken after pregnancy. The receptors were sampled from a female donor with multiple sclerosis, enrolled in a pregnancy study.

The V gene is TRBV6-6, the J gene TRBJ1-1, with D tentatively TRBD1 (5 bases). The CDR3 consists of 15 residues. The germline CDR1 and CDR2 sequences are MNHNY and SVGAGI (reference sequence). Between the trimmed V and J ends, which lost 5 bases and 3 bases, there was a span of 16 bases. The CDR3 loop reads CASSRGTVWDTEAFF. CDR3 nucleotides: TGTGCCAGCAGTCGGGGGACCGTGTGGGACACTGAAGCTTTCTTT.

The chain has TRBV4-3 and TRBJ1-2; 7 bases are a match to TRBD1. Germline assignment: CDR1 LGHNA and CDR2 YSLEER. Trimming took 3 bases from V and 0 from J; bases not matched to a gene: 7. CDR3 length: 16 residues. The CDR3 coding sequence is TGCGCCAGCAGCCAGGGACAGTTCTATACTAACTATGGCTACACCTTC. Residues: CASSQGQFYTNYGYTF.

This sequence joins TRBV9 and TRBJ2-3, with 8 bases aligning to TRBD1. The CDR3 sequence is 15 residues long. In germline, CDR1 is SGDLS, CDR2 YYNGEE. V gave up 4 bases and J gave up 1 base; unmatched junction bases: 5. The CDR3 DNA follows: TGTGCCAGCAGCCCTACAGGGGGAGGCACAGATACGCAGTATTTT. Translated: CASSPTGGGTDTQYF.

The chain couples TRBV5-4 to TRBJ2-7, with D possibly matching TRBD1 (5 bases). Germline loops: CDR1 SGHNT, CDR2 YYREEE (reference sequence). V dropped 0 bases and J dropped 3 bases, with 10 bases sitting between them. This CDR3 is built from 14 residues. CDR3 DNA sequence: TGTGCCAGCAGCTTGGCAGGGATTGGCTACGAGCAGTACTTC. This gives the protein CASSLAGIGYEQYF.

The rearrangement links TRBV13 to TRBJ2-3; D ambiguous. Germline assignment: CDR1 PRHDT and CDR2 FYEKMQ (reference sequence). The CDR3 totals 13 residues. Trimming left V 5 bases short and J 0 bases short, with 6 bases between. CDR3 loop: CASSQASTDTQYF. CDR3 DNA sequence: TGTGCCAGCAGCCAGGCTAGCACAGATACGCAGTATTTT.

This chain uses TRBV7-3 with TRBJ2-5; D possibly corresponds to TRBD1 (5 bases). The CDR3 extends over 15 amino acids. Trimming removed 0 bases from V and 1 base from J, with 9 bases in between. The germline gives CDR1 SGHTA, CDR2 FQGTGA. DNA for the CDR3: TGTGCCAGCAGCTTAACGACAGAAGTCCAAGAGACCCAGTACTTC. Its translation: CASSLTTEVQETQYF. Complete variable domain (other parts from reference TRBV7-3 and TRBJ2-5): GAGVSQTPSNKVTEKGKYVELRCDPISGHTALYWYRQSLGQGPEFLIYFQGTGAADDSGLPNDRFFAVRPEGSVSTLKIQRTERGDSAVYLCASSLTTEVQETQYFGPGTRLLVL.

V is TRBV11-2 and J is TRBJ2-1; TRBD2 aligns across 8 bases. V was clipped by 0 bases and J by 4 bases; unmatched bases: 5. The germline V gene encodes CDR1 SGHAT and CDR2 FQNNGV. The CDR3 loop spans 16 amino acids. The CDR3 protein is CASSLDEASGYNEQFF. CDR3 nucleotides: TGTGCCAGCAGCTTAGATGAGGCTAGCGGGTACAATGAGCAGTTCTTC.

The V gene is TRBV6-5, the J gene TRBJ2-5, with D maybe TRBD1 (5 bases). Germline V CDR1 and CDR2: MNHEY, SVGAGI. Trimming removed 6 bases at V and 1 base at J, with 6 bases between. The CDR3 loop spans 12 amino acids. This chain's CDR3 is CASRDIQETQYF. The DNA for the CDR3 is TGTGCCAGCAGGGACATCCAAGAGACCCAGTACTTC.

The V gene is TRBV27, the J gene TRBJ2-2, with D tentatively TRBD1 (5 bases). Per the germline V gene, CDR1 is MNHEY and CDR2 is SMNVEV (reference sequence). This CDR3 comprises 16 residues. V was clipped by 3 bases and J by 5 bases, with 16 bases between them. Here the CDR3 DNA reads TGTGCCAGCAGTTTTCAGGGCTCCATGGGGACCGGGGAGCTGTTTTTT. It encodes CASSFQGSMGTGELFF.

The count of this clone is one. This chain connects TRBV7-9 to TRBJ2-3; D is uncertain. CDR3 length: 12 residues. Germline assignment: CDR1 SEHNR and CDR2 FQNEAQ (reference sequence). V gave up 5 bases and J gave up 3 bases, with 6 bases separating them. This CDR3 is CASSPGTDTQYF. In DNA, the CDR3 is TGTGCCAGCAGCCCGGGTACAGATACGCAGTATTTT.

This clone was seen a single time. The V gene is TRBV4-1, the J gene TRBJ2-1; perhaps TRBD1 as D (6 bases). The germline gives CDR1 MGHRA, CDR2 YSYEKL. This CDR3 comprises 15 residues. Trimming pared 6 bases from V and 0 bases from J, leaving 12 bases between. CDR3 protein: CASSHDRNSYNEQFF. The CDR3 nucleotides are TGCGCCAGCAGTCACGACAGGAACTCCTACAATGAGCAGTTCTTC.

In the case of this clone: The sample carries other DNA sequences with the same CDR3. The CDR3: CASSPDTTVFIHSPLHF. Written as DNA, the CDR3 is TGTGCCAGCTCACCAGACACGACAGTCTTCATTCATTCACCCCTCCACTTT. The chain uses TRBV18 and TRBJ1-6; a weak D match, TRBD1 (5 bases). The germline V gene encodes CDR1 KGHSH and CDR2 LQKENI. The germline V and J ends were trimmed by 2 bases and 8 bases, with 19 bases remaining between them. The length of the CDR3 is 17 residues.

This sequence joins TRBV4-3 and TRBJ2-7, with D possibly being TRBD1 (5 bases). CDR1 and CDR2 (germline): LGHNA, YSLEER. With 0 bases removed from V and 4 bases from J, the gap between germline ends came to 10 bases. The CDR3 has 14 amino acids. CDR3 protein: CASSQDRETYEQYF. The CDR3, as DNA: TGCGCCAGCAGCCAAGACAGGGAAACTTACGAGCAGTACTTC.

The gene calls are TRBV2 and TRBJ2-1; 11 bases are a match to TRBD2. The CDR3 is 16 amino acids. The J segment lost 5 bases and the V segment lost 6 bases, leaving 9 bases of the junction unmatched. The germline gives CDR1 SNHLY, CDR2 FYNNEI. CDR3 coding DNA: TGTGCCAGCAGCAGAACTCTAGCGGGGGGCAACAATGAGCAGTTCTTC. Translated: CASSRTLAGGNNEQFF.

The V and J genes are TRBV14 and TRBJ2-1, with 7 bases that match TRBD1. V lost 3 bases to trimming and J lost 1 base; unmatched junction nucleotides: 15. The CDR3 consists of 19 residues. Germline-derived CDR1 and CDR2 are SGHDN and FVKESK. CDR3: CASSHLAITGVQSYNEQFF. Here the CDR3 DNA reads TGTGCCAGCAGCCACCTAGCAATTACAGGGGTACAATCCTACAATGAGCAGTTCTTC.

The rearrangement links TRBV7-6 to TRBJ1-1; D is ambiguous. The CDR3 extends over 16 amino acids. The ends were cut back, 0 bases at V and 0 bases at J, with 11 bases in the middle. Per the germline V gene, CDR1 is SGHVS and CDR2 is FNYEAQ. The CDR3 region has the DNA TGTGCCAGCAGCTTAGCCCTAGGAGTCATGAACACTGAAGCTTTCTTT. This codes for CASSLALGVMNTEAFF.

This chain uses TRBV6-1 with TRBJ2-3, with D maybe TRBD2 (5 bases). CDR1 MNHNS and CDR2 SASEGT come from the germline V gene. V was trimmed by 2 bases and J by 1 base, leaving 19 bases between them. The CDR3 is made up of 18 amino acids. CDR3 sequence reads: CASSETTRAPFGTDTQYF. DNA for the CDR3: TGTGCCAGCAGTGAAACTACGAGGGCTCCCTTCGGCACAGATACGCAGTATTTT.

This chain joins TRBV2 and TRBJ1-1; 9 bases align to TRBD1. Looked up from germline, CDR1 is SNHLY and CDR2 is FYNNEI. Trimming at V came to 6 bases and at J to 10 bases, leaving 3 bases not matched to a gene. The CDR3 runs 11 residues. The CDR3 DNA sequence: TGTGCCAGCAGGGACAGGGGTAGAGCTTTCTTT. As protein: CASRDRGRAFF.

This chain links TRBV29-1 with TRBJ2-3, with D uncertain. Trimming shortened V by 8 bases and J by 1 base, and 7 bases separated the two germline ends. In germline, CDR1 is SQVTM, CDR2 ANQGSEA. The CDR3 spans 11 residues. Here the CDR3 reads CSSRGTDTQYF. In DNA form, the CDR3 reads TGCAGCTCTCGAGGCACAGATACGCAGTATTTT.

This chain uses TRBV4-1 with TRBJ2-3; D perhaps matches TRBD1 (6 bases). The CDR3 totals 18 residues. Germline V gene data show CDR1 as MGHRA and CDR2 as YSYEKL. Trimming removed 2 bases at V and 6 bases at J, with 24 bases between. The CDR3 sequence is CASSQLSPGQRRADTQYF. The CDR3, as DNA: TGCGCCAGCAGCCAATTATCTCCGGGACAACGACGTGCGGATACGCAGTATTTT.

The rearrangement uses TRBV19 and TRBJ2-3; 10 bases are shared with TRBD1. Germline loops: CDR1 LNHDA, CDR2 SQIVND (reference sequence). This CDR3 has 18 residues. J lost 2 bases, V lost 0 bases, and 8 bases had no gene match. CDR3 DNA sequence: TGTGCCAGTAGTATAGATTGGGACAGGGGAAACCCCACAGATACGCAGTATTTT. Translation: CASSIDWDRGNPTDTQYF.

V gene TRBV10-3 combines with J gene TRBJ2-1; 7 nucleotides line up with TRBD2. Germline assignment: CDR1 ENHRY and CDR2 SYGVKD. V dropped 8 bases and J dropped 8; count of bases not matched to a gene: 9. The CDR3 is 13 residues long. In DNA, the CDR3 is TGTGCCATCTTCGGGGGAGGGCCAGATGAGCAGTTCTTC. This encodes CAIFGGGPDEQFF.

The chain combines TRBV28 with TRBJ2-3; weak D call: TRBD1 (6 bases). Trimming pared 6 bases from V and 6 bases from J, leaving 19 bases between. The length of the CDR3 is 15 residues. Germline-derived CDR1 and CDR2 are MDHEN and SYDVKM. The CDR3 is CASSQPQGFSDTQYF. In nucleotides, the CDR3 is TGTGCCAGCAGCCAACCCCAGGGGTTCAGCGATACGCAGTATTTT.

This chain links TRBV9 with TRBJ2-1, with 12 bases fitting TRBD1. CDR1 and CDR2 (germline): SGDLS, YYNGEE. This CDR3 has 15 residues. The V and J ends lost 4 bases and 8 bases, in that order; junction bases with no gene match: 7. The CDR3 coding sequence is TGTGCCAGCAGCACGGGACAGGGGGCGCGCGATGAGCAGTTCTTC. It yields the protein CASSTGQGARDEQFF.

This chain uses TRBV27 with TRBJ2-7, with D possibly TRBD1 on 5 matching bases. CDR3 length: 13 residues. V lost 4 bases to trimming and J lost 3 bases, with 10 bases between them. Germline CDR1 and CDR2: MNHEY and SMNVEV (reference sequence). The CDR3, as DNA: TGTGCCAGCAGTTCGTTTACAGGCTACGAGCAGTACTTC. This codes for CASSSFTGYEQYF.

The chain joins TRBV7-2 to TRBJ1-2, with D possibly being TRBD1 (6 bases). CDR1 and CDR2 (germline): SGHTA, FQGNSA. V was pared by 6 bases and J by 2 bases, with 10 bases between. The CDR3 contains 13 residues. The CDR3 sequence is CASRWGQNYGYTF. CDR3 sequence (DNA): TGTGCCAGCAGGTGGGGACAAAACTATGGCTACACCTTC.